The source of this T cell receptor beta chain is a study of human T cells and chemical hapten exposure. Study at large: Per-sample TCR yield variation was attributed mainly to small pooled library volume differences. General study results and limits: No change in TCRs above 1 in 1000 frequency was produced by DPC sensitization.

The CDR3 consists of 20 residues. Germline values: CDR1 LGHDT, CDR2 YNNKEL (reference sequence). The V and J ends lost 3 bases and 0 bases, in that order; junction bases with no gene match: 16. This clonotype was picked up many times. No antigen is known for it. It was the library that attached unique molecular identifiers to individual cDNA molecules. Under the authors' procedure: Samples ranged from roughly 20,000 to 700,000 TCRs, with a median of approximately 91,000. TCRdb reanalysed the RACE reads using MiXCR and keeps one entry per CDR3 protein. TCRdb's processing, not the study's, gives the V and J calls here. This sample carries tens of thousands of distinct CDR3 sequences, 5.5% of them seen once, and the ten largest clones take 9.5% to 15%. Time point described: healthy volunteer bleed at 6 weeks. Unfractionated whole blood was the source from which total RNA was extracted.

The clonotype comes from a human donor in good health. Some clones in this sample may be carry-over from other donors' samples. The chain combines TRBV3-1 with TRBJ2-1; 8 nucleotides line up with TRBD2. The sample taken for sequencing was whole blood. CDR3 amino acids: CASSHPSGGIEATSYNEQFF. The CDR3, as DNA: TGTGCCAGCAGCCATCCAAGCGGGGGAATCGAAGCTACCTCCTACAATGAGCAGTTCTTC.